Listed here are 16 T cell receptor beta chains from one sample, sequenced in a study of cytomegalovirus exposure and HLA in healthy donors. Primers for the PCR totalled 60 Vbeta and 13 Jbeta. Using immunoSEQ multiplex PCR, the repertoire was profiled, and TCRdb retains in-frame clones only, with some absent. There are 30,000 to 45,000 clones in the sample; around 49% occur only once, and around 6.2% lies in the top ten. Sequenced material: PBMCs. Receptors were obtained from a woman aged 40 to 49 in good health and CMV-seropositive.

The chain is built from TRBV7-6 and TRBJ2-7, with D uncertain. This CDR3 has 13 amino acids. Germline V CDR1 and CDR2: SGHVS, FNYEAQ. V lost 0 bases and J lost 0, with 3 bases in between. CDR3 region: CASSLASSYEQYF. CDR3 coding DNA: TGTGCCAGCAGCTTAGCCAGCTCCTACGAGCAGTACTTC.

The sample holds a few counts of this clone. V is TRBV6-1 and J is TRBJ1-4; D is undetermined. The CDR3 totals 14 residues. Germline V CDR1 and CDR2: MNHNS, SASEGT. Between the trimmed V and J ends, which lost 2 bases and 10 bases, there was a span of 14 bases. The CDR3 is CASSEKAARGKLFF. The DNA for the CDR3 is TGTGCCAGCAGTGAAAAGGCTGCGCGGGGAAAACTGTTTTTT.

The rearrangement uses TRBV7-6 and TRBJ2-2, with 9 bases identical to TRBD1. The CDR3 runs to 17 residues. Germline V gene lookup returns CDR1 SGHVS and CDR2 FNYEAQ. Losses at the gene ends were 4 bases for V and 6 bases for J; bases not matched to a gene: 12. The CDR3 loop is CASSSPVGTGFSGELFF. The CDR3 DNA reads as TGTGCCAGCAGCTCGCCCGTGGGGACAGGGTTTTCCGGGGAGCTGTTTTTT.

The CDR3 region is CASSLLGGQETQYF. In DNA, the CDR3 is TGTGCCAGCAGCTTGCTAGGGGGCCAAGAGACCCAGTACTTC. The rearrangement links TRBV7-7 to TRBJ2-5; TRBD1 might be the D (6 bases). The CDR3 spans 14 residues. Trimming pared 3 bases from V and 1 base from J, leaving 9 bases between. Germline CDR1 SSHAT, CDR2 FNYEAQ (reference sequence).

This clone was counted a few times. The genes are TRBV7-3 and TRBJ1-2; TRBD1 aligns across 8 bases. The CDR3 runs 14 residues. Germline V gives CDR1 SGHTA, CDR2 FQGTGA. J gave up 7 bases and V 2 bases, and 6 bases lay outside the gene matches. The chain's CDR3 is CASSLFPGGSGYTF. The DNA for the CDR3 is TGTGCCAGCAGCTTATTTCCAGGGGGCAGTGGCTACACCTTC.

The chain joins TRBV14 to TRBJ2-2, with a possible D match to TRBD1 (5 bases). The CDR3 spans 15 residues. Germline-derived CDR1 and CDR2 are SGHDN and FVKESK. V lost 1 base and J lost 4, with 10 bases in between. The CDR3 here is CASSQAQGVTGELFF. In DNA, the CDR3 is TGTGCCAGCAGCCAAGCGCAGGGTGTCACCGGGGAGCTGTTTTTT.

This chain uses TRBV4-1 with TRBJ2-7; 10 nucleotides agree with TRBD2. Germline trimming cut 3 bases from V and 3 bases from J; bases unmatched to any gene: 5. CDR1 is MGHRA, CDR2 YSYEKL, per germline. CDR3 length: 15 residues. CDR3 residues: CASSQLAGALYEQYF. The DNA for the CDR3 is TGCGCCAGCAGCCAGCTAGCGGGGGCCCTCTACGAGCAGTACTTC.

The genes are TRBV7-6 and TRBJ1-2; 9 bases match TRBD1. Germline lookup yields CDR1 SGHVS and CDR2 FNYEAQ. CDR3 size: 15 residues. Trimming cost V 5 bases and J 6 bases; bases outside gene matches: 10. Here the CDR3 DNA reads TGTGCCAGCAGCATTGGACAGGGGACTTTGAATGGCTACACCTTC. As protein: CASSIGQGTLNGYTF.

The chain combines TRBV29-1 with TRBJ2-3, with TRBD1 matching over 7 bases. Germline V gives CDR1 SQVTM, CDR2 ANQGSEA. This CDR3 contains 13 residues. Trimming cost V 7 bases and J 1 base; bases outside gene matches: 5. The CDR3 coding sequence is TGCAGCGAAGTCACAGGGGGCACAGATACGCAGTATTTT. As protein: CSEVTGGTDTQYF.

Details on this clone: Other DNA variants within this sample encode the same CDR3. V gene TRBV7-8 combines with J gene TRBJ2-2; the D gene is possibly TRBD2 (6 bases). Germline-derived CDR1 and CDR2 are SGHVS and FQNEAQ. Trimming pared 9 bases from V and 5 bases from J, leaving 19 bases between. CDR3 length equals 15 residues. CDR3 coding DNA: TGTGCCAGTAGCCGCAGGAGGGGAGGAACCGGGGAGCTGTTTTTT. It codes for CASSRRRGGTGELFF.

The table lists this clone with a few counts. The chain employs TRBV9 and TRBJ1-1; no firm D call. The germline gives CDR1 SGDLS, CDR2 YYNGEE. CDR3 length equals 15 residues. V gave up 1 base and J gave up 5 bases, with 15 bases separating them. The CDR3: CASSVSLRGATEAFF. CDR3 nucleotide sequence: TGTGCCAGCAGCGTAAGTTTGCGAGGCGCGACTGAAGCTTTCTTT. The full variable domain, its missing parts supplied by reference TRBV9 and TRBJ1-1, is DSGVTQTPKHLITATGQRVTLRCSPRSGDLSVYWYQQSLDQGLQFLIQYYNGEERAKGNILERFSAQQFPDLHSELNLSSLELGDSALYFCASSVSLRGATEAFFGQGTRLTVV.

V is TRBV11-2 and J is TRBJ2-7; 9 bases agree with TRBD1. The germline V gene encodes CDR1 SGHAT and CDR2 FQNNGV. This CDR3 is built from 14 residues. Trimming took 5 bases from V and 2 from J; bases not matched to a gene: 4. For the CDR3, the DNA is TGTGCCAGCAGCAGGGGACAGGGAACCTACGAGCAGTACTTC. This translates into CASSRGQGTYEQYF.

The gene calls are TRBV27 and TRBJ1-1; D is unresolved. Germline V CDR1 and CDR2: MNHEY, SMNVEV (reference sequence). The CDR3 spans 13 residues. The V end lost 2 bases, the J end lost 2 bases, and 6 bases lay between the germline ends. The CDR3 DNA follows: TGTGCCAGCAGTTTAACTGCAAACACTGAAGCTTTCTTT. As protein: CASSLTANTEAFF.

The CDR3 DNA follows: TGCGCCAGCAGCTTGGCTAACCTAGGGGGCTCTTCCTACGAGCAGTACTTC. It codes for CASSLANLGGSSYEQYF. This chain uses TRBV5-1 with TRBJ2-7; 7 nucleotides match TRBD1. Looked up from germline, CDR1 is SGHRS and CDR2 is YFSETQ. Trimming at V came to 0 bases and at J to 1 base, leaving 10 bases not matched to a gene. The CDR3 is made up of 17 amino acids.

The chain has TRBV29-1 and TRBJ2-7; 12 positions agree with TRBD1. CDR1 and CDR2 from the germline V gene are SQVTM and ANQGSEA. The CDR3 has 18 amino acids. V lost 1 base to trimming and J lost 2 bases; unmatched junction nucleotides: 12. The CDR3 is CSVEGPTGQGARTYEQYF. In nucleotides, the CDR3 is TGCAGCGTTGAAGGGCCCACGGGACAGGGGGCTAGAACCTACGAGCAGTACTTC.

J is TRBJ1-4 and V is TRBV2; TRBD1 might be the D (6 bases). V was clipped by 10 bases and J by 12 bases, with 27 bases between them. Germline CDR1 is SNHLY and CDR2 is FYNNEI. The CDR3 has 15 residues. The CDR3 spells CATRVWVDNPGELFF. The CDR3 DNA follows: TGTGCCACCAGAGTGTGGGTGGACAACCCAGGGGAACTGTTTTTT.